This paragraph covers one TCR beta chain sequence. Libraries were prepared by immunoSEQ multiplex PCR; TCRdb keeps only in-frame clonotypes and omits some of them. Found here are about 59,000 clones, approximately 79% of them singletons; the top ten hold about 8.9%. This sample is part of a study of blood T cell repertoires in COVID-19. The CDR3 consists of 14 residues. The germline CDR1 and CDR2 sequences are GTSNPN and SVGIG (reference sequence). Trimming shortened V by 4 bases and J by 0 bases, and 7 bases separated the two germline ends. Sequenced: peripheral blood. This sequence originates from a human donor in a cohort sampled during active COVID-19. The chain is built from TRBV30 and TRBJ2-6; no clear D. The DNA of the CDR3 is TGTGCCTGGACCGGAGACTCTGGGGCCAACGTCCTGACTTTC. Translated, it gives CAWTGDSGANVLTF.